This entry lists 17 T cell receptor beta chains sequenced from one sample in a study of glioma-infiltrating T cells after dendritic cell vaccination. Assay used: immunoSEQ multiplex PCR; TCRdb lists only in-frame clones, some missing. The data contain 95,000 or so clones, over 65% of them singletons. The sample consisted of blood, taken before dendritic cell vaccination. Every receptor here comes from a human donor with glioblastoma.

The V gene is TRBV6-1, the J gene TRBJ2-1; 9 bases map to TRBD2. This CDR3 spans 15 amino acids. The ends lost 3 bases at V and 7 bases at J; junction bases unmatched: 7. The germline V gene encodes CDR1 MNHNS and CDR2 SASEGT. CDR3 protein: CASSEGSGGLNEQFF. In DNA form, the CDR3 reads TGTGCCAGCAGTGAGGGTAGCGGGGGATTAAATGAGCAGTTCTTC.

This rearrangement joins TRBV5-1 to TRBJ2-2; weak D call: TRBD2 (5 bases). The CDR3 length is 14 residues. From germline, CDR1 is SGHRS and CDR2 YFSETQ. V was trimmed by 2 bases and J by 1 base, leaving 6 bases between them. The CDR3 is CASSLGGNTGELFF. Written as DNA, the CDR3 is TGCGCCAGCAGCTTAGGAGGGAACACCGGGGAGCTGTTTTTT.

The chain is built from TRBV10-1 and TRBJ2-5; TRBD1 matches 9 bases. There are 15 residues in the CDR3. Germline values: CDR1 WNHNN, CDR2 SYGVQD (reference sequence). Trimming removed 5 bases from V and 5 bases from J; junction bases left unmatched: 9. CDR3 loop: CASSTGTGTIETQYF. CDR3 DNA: TGCGCCAGCAGTACCGGGACAGGGACGATCGAGACCCAGTACTTC.

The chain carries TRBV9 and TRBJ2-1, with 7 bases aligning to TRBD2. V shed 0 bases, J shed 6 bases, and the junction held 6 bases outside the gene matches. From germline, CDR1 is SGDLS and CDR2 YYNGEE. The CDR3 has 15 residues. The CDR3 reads CASSVDWGGSNEQFF. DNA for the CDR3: TGTGCCAGCAGCGTAGACTGGGGCGGGAGCAATGAGCAGTTCTTC.

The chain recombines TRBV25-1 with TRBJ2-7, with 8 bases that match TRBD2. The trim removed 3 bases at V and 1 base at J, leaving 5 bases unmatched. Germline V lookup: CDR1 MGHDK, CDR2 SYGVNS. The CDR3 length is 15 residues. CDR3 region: CASSDPAGVSYEQYF. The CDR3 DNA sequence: TGTGCCAGCAGTGATCCAGCGGGAGTTTCCTACGAGCAGTACTTC.

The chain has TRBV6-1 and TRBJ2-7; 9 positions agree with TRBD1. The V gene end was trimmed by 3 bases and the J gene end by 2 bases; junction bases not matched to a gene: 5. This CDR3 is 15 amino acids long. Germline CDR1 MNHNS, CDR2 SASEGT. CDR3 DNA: TGTGCCAGCAGTGATGAACAGGGGGCGCCCTACGAGCAGTACTTC. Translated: CASSDEQGAPYEQYF.

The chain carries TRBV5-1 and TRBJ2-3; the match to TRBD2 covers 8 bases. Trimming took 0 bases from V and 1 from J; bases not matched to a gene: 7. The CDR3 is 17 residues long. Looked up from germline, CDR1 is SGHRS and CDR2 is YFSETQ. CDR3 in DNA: TGCGCCAGCAGCTTGGTGGCTAGCGGGTTCCGCACAGATACGCAGTATTTT. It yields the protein CASSLVASGFRTDTQYF.

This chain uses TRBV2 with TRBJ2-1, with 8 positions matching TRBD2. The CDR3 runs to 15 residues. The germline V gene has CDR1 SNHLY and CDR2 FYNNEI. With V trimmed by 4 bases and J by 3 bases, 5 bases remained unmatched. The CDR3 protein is CASSVGTRDYNEQFF. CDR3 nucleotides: TGTGCCAGCAGTGTAGGGACTAGAGACTACAATGAGCAGTTCTTC.

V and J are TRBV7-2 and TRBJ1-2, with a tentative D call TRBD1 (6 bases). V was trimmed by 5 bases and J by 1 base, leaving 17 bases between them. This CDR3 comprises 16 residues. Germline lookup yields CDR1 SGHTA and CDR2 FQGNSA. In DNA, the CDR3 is TGTGCCAGCAGCCCCCGGGGGGCGCTGAATAACTATGGCTACACCTTC. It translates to CASSPRGALNNYGYTF.

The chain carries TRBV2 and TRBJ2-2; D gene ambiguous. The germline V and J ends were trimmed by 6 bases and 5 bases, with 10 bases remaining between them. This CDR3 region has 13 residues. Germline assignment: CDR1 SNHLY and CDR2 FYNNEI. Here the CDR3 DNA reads TGTGCCAGCAGGTTGCGAATGACCGGGGAGCTGTTTTTT. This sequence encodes CASRLRMTGELFF.

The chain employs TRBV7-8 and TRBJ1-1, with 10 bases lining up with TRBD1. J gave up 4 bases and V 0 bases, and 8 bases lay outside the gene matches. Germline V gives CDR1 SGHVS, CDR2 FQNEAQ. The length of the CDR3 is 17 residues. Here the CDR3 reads CASSLATYRQGATEAFF. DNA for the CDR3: TGTGCCAGCAGCTTAGCAACGTATCGACAGGGGGCCACTGAAGCTTTCTTT.

As DNA, the CDR3 is TGCGCCAGCAGTTACGGACAGGGCACTGAAGCTTTCTTT. It specifies CASSYGQGTEAFF. The chain is built from TRBV10-1 and TRBJ1-1, with TRBD1 matching over 8 bases. CDR1 is WNHNN, CDR2 SYGVQD, per germline (reference sequence). CDR3 length: 13 amino acids. Losses at the gene ends were 5 bases for V and 4 bases for J; bases not matched to a gene: 3.

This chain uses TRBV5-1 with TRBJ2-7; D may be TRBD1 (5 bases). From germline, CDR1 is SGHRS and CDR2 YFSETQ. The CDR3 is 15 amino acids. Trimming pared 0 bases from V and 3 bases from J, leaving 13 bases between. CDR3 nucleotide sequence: TGCGCCAGCAGCTTGGATGTGACAGAGAACTACGAGCAGTACTTC. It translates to CASSLDVTENYEQYF.

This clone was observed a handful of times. The CDR3 DNA follows: TGTGCCATCAGTGAGATACAGGGAGGGACTGAAGCTTTCTTT. Amino acids: CAISEIQGGTEAFF. This chain connects TRBV10-3 to TRBJ1-1, with D maybe TRBD1 (6 bases). The CDR3 has 14 amino acids. Germline lookup yields CDR1 ENHRY and CDR2 SYGVKD. With 2 bases removed from V and 5 bases from J, the gap between germline ends came to 12 bases.

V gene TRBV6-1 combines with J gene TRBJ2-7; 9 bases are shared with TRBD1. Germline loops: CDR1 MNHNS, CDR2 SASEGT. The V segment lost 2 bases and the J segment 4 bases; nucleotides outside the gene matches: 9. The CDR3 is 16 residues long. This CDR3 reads CASSEQPGTGIYEQYF. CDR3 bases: TGTGCCAGCAGTGAACAACCCGGGACAGGGATTTACGAGCAGTACTTC.

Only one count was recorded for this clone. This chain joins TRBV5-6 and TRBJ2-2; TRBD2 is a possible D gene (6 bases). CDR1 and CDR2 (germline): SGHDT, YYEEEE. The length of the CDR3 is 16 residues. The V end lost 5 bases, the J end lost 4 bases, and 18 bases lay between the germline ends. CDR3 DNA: TGTGCCAGCAGACCTCCTGGACTATCGGGCACCGGGGAGCTGTTTTTT. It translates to CASRPPGLSGTGELFF.

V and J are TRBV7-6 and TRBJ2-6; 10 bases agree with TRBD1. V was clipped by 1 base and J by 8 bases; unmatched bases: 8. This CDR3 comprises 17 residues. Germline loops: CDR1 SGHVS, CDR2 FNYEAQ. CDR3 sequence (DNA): TGTGCCAGCAGCTTAGAACCGGGACAGGGGTACTCCAACGTCCTGACTTTC. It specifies CASSLEPGQGYSNVLTF.